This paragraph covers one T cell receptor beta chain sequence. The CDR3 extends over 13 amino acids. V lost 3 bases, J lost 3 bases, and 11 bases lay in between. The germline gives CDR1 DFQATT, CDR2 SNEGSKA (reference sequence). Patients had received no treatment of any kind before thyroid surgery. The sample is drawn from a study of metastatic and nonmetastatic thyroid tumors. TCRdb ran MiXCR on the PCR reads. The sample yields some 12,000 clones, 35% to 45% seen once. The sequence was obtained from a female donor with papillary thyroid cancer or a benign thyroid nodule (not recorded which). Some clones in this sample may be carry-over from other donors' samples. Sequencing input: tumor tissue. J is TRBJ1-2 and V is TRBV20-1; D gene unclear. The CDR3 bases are TGCAGTGCTAGGGGTATGGGAGACTATGGCTACACCTTC. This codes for CSARGMGDYGYTF.